This T cell receptor (beta chain) was retrieved from a study of blood T cell repertoires in COVID-19. V dropped 4 bases and J dropped 9; count of bases not matched to a gene: 10. This CDR3 has 14 residues. The V gene's germline CDR1 is SGHRS and CDR2 YFSETQ. Sequencing used immunoSEQ multiplex PCR; TCRdb keeps in-frame clones, though not all of them. The sample yields 250,000 to 350,000 clones, roughly 89% seen once. The sample consisted of PBMCs or T cells enriched from blood (not recorded which). The receptor comes from a woman in her forties who had recovered from COVID-19. This chain uses TRBV5-1 with TRBJ2-4; 7 nucleotides agree with TRBD2. The CDR3 DNA follows: TGCGCCAGCAGCCAGGGAGGGCCCTCCGGCATTCAGTACTTC. Encoded protein: CASSQGGPSGIQYF.